This T cell receptor beta chain was captured by sequencing in a study of beta chain features in type 1 diabetes. General study findings and limits: Junctions at VDJ sites from type 1 diabetes patients had fewer insertions and more deletions.

This clone appeared a few times. Its antigen is not known. Germline CDR1 and CDR2: SGHVT and SQSDAQ. The CDR3 has 15 amino acids. Trimming took 4 bases from V and 0 from J; bases not matched to a gene: 3. Every isolated RNA sample was fully reverse transcribed, so sequencing captured expressed TCRB transcripts. The protocol was immunoSEQ multiplex PCR, while the TCRdb copy is restricted to in-frame clones and leaves out a portion. The table lists 360,000 or so clones, around 20% of them singletons, with approximately 0.041% in the top ten. V usage is TRBV7-4 and J usage is TRBJ2-4; 7 nucleotides match TRBD1. The origin of this receptor is a woman aged 18-30 years in good health. Sequenced: naive CD4+ T cells from blood. The CDR3 nucleotides read TGTGCCAGCAGCTATGACAGGGTAGCCAAAAACATTCAGTACTTC. It specifies CASSYDRVAKNIQYF.